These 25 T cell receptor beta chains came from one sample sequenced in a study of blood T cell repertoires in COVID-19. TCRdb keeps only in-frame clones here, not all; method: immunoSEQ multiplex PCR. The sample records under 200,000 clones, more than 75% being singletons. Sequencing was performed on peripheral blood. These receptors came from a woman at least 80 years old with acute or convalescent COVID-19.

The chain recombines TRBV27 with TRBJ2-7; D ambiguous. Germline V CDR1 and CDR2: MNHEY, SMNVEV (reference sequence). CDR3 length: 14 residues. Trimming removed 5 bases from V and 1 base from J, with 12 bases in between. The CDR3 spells CASSAYTTSYEQYF. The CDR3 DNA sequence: TGTGCCAGCAGTGCGTACACGACATCCTACGAGCAGTACTTC.

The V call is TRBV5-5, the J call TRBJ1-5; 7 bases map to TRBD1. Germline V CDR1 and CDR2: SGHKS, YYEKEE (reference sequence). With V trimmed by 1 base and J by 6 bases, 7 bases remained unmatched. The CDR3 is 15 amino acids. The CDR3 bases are TGTGCCAGCAGCTTGTACACAAGGGGGCGTCAGCCCCAGCATTTT. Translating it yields CASSLYTRGRQPQHF.

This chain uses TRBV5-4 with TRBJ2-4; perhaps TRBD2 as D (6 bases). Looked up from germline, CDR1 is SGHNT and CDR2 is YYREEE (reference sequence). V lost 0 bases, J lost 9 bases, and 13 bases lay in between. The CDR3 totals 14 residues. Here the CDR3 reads CASSLGLAEGIQYF. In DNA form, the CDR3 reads TGTGCCAGCAGCTTGGGGTTAGCGGAGGGCATTCAGTACTTC.

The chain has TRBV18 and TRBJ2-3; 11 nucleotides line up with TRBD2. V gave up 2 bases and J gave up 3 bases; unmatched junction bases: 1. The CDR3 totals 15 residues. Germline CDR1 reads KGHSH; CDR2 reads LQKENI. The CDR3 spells CASSPRLAGTDTQYF. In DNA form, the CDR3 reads TGTGCCAGCTCACCAAGACTAGCGGGAACAGATACGCAGTATTTT.

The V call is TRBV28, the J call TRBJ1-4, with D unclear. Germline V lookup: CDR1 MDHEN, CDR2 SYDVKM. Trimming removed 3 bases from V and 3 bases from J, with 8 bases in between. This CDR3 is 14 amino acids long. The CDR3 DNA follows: TGTGCCAGCAGTTTTGTCGGGTCTAATGAAAAACTGTTTTTT. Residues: CASSFVGSNEKLFF.

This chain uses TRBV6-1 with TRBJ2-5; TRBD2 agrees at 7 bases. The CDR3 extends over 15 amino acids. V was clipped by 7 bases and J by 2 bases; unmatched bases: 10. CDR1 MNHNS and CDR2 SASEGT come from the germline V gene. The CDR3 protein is CASTSLGGSQETQYF. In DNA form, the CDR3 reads TGTGCCAGCACCTCATTGGGAGGGTCACAAGAGACCCAGTACTTC.

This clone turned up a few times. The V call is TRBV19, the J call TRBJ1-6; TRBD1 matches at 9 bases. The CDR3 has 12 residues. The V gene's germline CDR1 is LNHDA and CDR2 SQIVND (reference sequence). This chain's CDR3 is CATGTGNSPLHF. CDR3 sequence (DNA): TGTGCAACCGGGACAGGGAATTCACCCCTCCACTTT.

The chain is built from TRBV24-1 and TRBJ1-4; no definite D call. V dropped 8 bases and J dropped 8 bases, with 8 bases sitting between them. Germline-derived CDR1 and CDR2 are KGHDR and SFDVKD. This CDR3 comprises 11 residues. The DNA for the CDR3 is TGTGCCACCACAGTACAGGAAAAACTGTTTTTT. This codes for CATTVQEKLFF.

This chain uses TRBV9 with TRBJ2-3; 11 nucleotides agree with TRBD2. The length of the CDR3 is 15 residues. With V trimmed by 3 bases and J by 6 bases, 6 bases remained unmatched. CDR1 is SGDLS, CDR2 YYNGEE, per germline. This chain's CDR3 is CASSGSGRAMDTQYF. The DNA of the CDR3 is TGTGCCAGCAGCGGTAGCGGGAGGGCCATGGATACGCAGTATTTT. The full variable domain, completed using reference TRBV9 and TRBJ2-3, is DSGVTQTPKHLITATGQRVTLRCSPRSGDLSVYWYQQSLDQGLQFLIQYYNGEERAKGNILERFSAQQFPDLHSELNLSSLELGDSALYFCASSGSGRAMDTQYFGPGTRLTVL.

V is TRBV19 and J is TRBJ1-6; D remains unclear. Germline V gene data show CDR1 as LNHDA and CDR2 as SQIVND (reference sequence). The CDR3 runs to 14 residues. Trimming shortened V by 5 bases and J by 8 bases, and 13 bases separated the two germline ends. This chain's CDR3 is CASSPRGRDSPLHF. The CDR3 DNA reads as TGTGCCAGTAGTCCCCGAGGGAGGGATTCACCCCTCCACTTT.

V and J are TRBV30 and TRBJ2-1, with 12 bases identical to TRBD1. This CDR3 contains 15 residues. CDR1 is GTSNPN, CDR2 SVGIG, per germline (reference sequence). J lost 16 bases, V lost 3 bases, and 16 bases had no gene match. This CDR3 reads CAWRPGQGAYLGSFF. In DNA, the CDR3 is TGTGCCTGGAGGCCGGGACAGGGGGCGTATTTGGGGTCTTTCTTC.

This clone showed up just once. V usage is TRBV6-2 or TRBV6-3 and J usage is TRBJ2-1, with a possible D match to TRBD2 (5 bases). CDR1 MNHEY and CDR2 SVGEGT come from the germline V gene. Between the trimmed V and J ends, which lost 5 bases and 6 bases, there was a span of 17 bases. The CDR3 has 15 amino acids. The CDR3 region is CASSPLALNGNEQFF. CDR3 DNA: TGTGCCAGCAGTCCCCTAGCTTTGAACGGCAATGAGCAGTTCTTC.

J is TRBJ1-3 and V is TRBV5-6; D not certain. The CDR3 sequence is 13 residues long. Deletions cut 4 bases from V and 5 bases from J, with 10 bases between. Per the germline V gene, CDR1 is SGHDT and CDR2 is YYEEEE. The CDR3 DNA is TGTGCCAGCAGCCTCGGCGGTAGAAACACCATATATTTT. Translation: CASSLGGRNTIYF.

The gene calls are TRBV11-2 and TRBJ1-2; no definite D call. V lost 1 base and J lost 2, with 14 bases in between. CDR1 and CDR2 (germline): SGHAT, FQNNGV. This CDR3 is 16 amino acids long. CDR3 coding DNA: TGTGCCAGCAGCTTAGGAGGGCGGCCTGGGAACTATGGCTACACCTTC. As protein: CASSLGGRPGNYGYTF.

CDR3 residues: CASSTLAGPSYEQYF. The DNA of the CDR3 is TGTGCCAGCAGTACACTAGCGGGGCCGTCCTACGAGCAGTACTTC. V is TRBV6-5 and J is TRBJ2-7; TRBD2 agrees at 10 bases. The length of the CDR3 is 15 residues. The germline V gene has CDR1 MNHEY and CDR2 SVGAGI. J lost 1 base, V lost 5 bases, and 5 bases had no gene match.

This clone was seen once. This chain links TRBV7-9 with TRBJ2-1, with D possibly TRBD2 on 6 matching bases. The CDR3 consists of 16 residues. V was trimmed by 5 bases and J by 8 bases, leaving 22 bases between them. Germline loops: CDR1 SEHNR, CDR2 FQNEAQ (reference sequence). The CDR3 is CASSASTLAALHEQFF. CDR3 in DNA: TGTGCCAGCAGCGCGTCAACCTTAGCGGCTTTGCATGAGCAGTTCTTC.

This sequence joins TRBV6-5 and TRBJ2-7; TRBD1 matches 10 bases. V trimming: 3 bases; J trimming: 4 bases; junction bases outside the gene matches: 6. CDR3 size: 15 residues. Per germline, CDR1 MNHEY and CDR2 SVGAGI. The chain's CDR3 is CASSYNDRGPYEQYF. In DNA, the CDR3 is TGTGCCAGCAGTTATAACGACAGGGGGCCTTACGAGCAGTACTTC.

CDR3 residues: CASSPLVIGTYGYTF. The CDR3 nucleotides read TGTGCCAGTAGTCCACTTGTTATTGGTACCTATGGCTACACCTTC. The chain combines TRBV19 with TRBJ1-2, with D unclear. The CDR3 length is 15 residues. Per the germline V gene, CDR1 is LNHDA and CDR2 is SQIVND (reference sequence). V was pared by 5 bases and J by 4 bases, with 17 bases between.

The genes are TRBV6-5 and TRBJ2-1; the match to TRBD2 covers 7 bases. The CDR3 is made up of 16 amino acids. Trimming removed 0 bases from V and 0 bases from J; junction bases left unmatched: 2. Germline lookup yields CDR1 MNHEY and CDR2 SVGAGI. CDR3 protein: CASSYSGGSSYNEQFF. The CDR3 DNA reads TGTGCCAGCAGTTACTCGGGCGGGAGCTCCTACAATGAGCAGTTCTTC.

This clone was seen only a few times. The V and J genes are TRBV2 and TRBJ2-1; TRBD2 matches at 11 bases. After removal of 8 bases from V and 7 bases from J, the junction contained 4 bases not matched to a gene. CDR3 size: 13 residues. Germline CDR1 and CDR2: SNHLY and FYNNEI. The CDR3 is CASGLAGGNEQFF. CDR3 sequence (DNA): TGTGCCAGCGGGCTAGCGGGAGGTAATGAGCAGTTCTTC.

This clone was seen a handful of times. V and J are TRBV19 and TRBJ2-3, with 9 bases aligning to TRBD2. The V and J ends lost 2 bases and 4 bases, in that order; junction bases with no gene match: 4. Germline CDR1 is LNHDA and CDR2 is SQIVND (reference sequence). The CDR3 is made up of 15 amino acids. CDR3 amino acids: CASSIRREGSDTQYF. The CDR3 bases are TGTGCCAGTAGTATACGGCGGGAGGGTTCAGATACGCAGTATTTT.

Here the CDR3 reads CASRTKNNSPLHF. DNA for the CDR3: TGTGCCAGCAGGACAAAGAATAATTCACCCCTCCACTTT. V usage is TRBV6-5 and J usage is TRBJ1-6; D gene ambiguous. The CDR3 contains 13 residues. CDR1 and CDR2 (germline): MNHEY, SVGAGI. V was cut by 6 bases and J by 5 bases, with 8 bases left in between.

Here the CDR3 reads CASSENWVTGRPNTEAFF. The CDR3 DNA reads TGTGCCAGCAGTGAAAACTGGGTGACAGGACGCCCGAACACTGAAGCTTTCTTT. The chain carries TRBV6-1 and TRBJ1-1; perhaps TRBD1 as D (6 bases). Germline V gene lookup returns CDR1 MNHNS and CDR2 SASEGT. The CDR3 length is 18 residues. Deletions cut 2 bases from V and 1 base from J, with 20 bases between.

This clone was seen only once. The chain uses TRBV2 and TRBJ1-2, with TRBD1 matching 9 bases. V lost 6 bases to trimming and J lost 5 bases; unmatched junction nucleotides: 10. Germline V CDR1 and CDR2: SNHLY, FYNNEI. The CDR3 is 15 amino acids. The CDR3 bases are TGTGCCAGCAGGCAAAGAACAGGGGGCTTTTATGGCTACACCTTC. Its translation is CASRQRTGGFYGYTF.

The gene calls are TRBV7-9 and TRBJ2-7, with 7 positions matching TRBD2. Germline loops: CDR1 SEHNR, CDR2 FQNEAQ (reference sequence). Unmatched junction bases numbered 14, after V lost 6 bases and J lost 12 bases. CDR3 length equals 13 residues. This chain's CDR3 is CASSRESGGLWYF. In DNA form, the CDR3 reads TGTGCCAGCAGTCGAGAATCGGGAGGACTATGGTACTTC.